What follows describes a single T cell receptor (beta chain). The data belong to a study of monozygotic twins with inflammatory bowel disease. The CDR3 runs to 15 residues. Germline values: CDR1 LNHDA, CDR2 SQIVND (reference sequence). TCRdb processed the 5' RACE reads again and assigns one entry to each CDR3 protein, with no DNA. The sample's table shows 210,000 or so distinct CDR3 sequences. Sequences were obtained from blood. The TCR was taken from a human donor with ulcerative colitis or Crohn's disease, or a healthy co-twin of an affected twin (not recorded which). The V and J genes are TRBV19 and TRBJ2-3; the D call of TRBD1 rests on TCRdb alone, since no DNA is present to check it. CDR3 protein: CASKKGGGGTDTQYF.